This TCR beta chain was found in a study of shared clonotypes between healthy human individuals. CDR1 and CDR2 from the germline V gene are SNHLY and FYNNEI. The length of the CDR3 is 16 residues. V dropped 10 bases and J dropped 4; count of bases not matched to a gene: 18. Findings and limits, study-wide: Sequencing depth was expected to influence donor clonotype sharing. The naive CD4 repertoires of a few donors were compared, and 5% to 6.5% of clonotypes were shared.

TCRdb keeps only in-frame clones here, not all; method: immunoSEQ multiplex PCR. The table lists 600,000 to 750,000 clones, about 92% of them singletons, with 34% in the top ten. A word on this clone: Its antigen is currently unknown.

This receptor was identified in a man between 18 and 29 years old in good health. Some clones in this sample may be carry-over from other donors' samples. Input material: memory CD8+ T cells from PBMCs. Subset given: CD45RO+ cells pooled with CCR7-negative TemRA cells. The V gene is TRBV2, the J gene TRBJ2-7, with TRBD2 matching 8 bases. The DNA for the CDR3 is TGTGCCACTTTCCCCTATCAAACAGCGGGAGCTTACGAGCAGTACTTC. Translating gives CATFPYQTAGAYEQYF.